This passage covers 17 T cell receptor beta chains from one sample sequenced in a study of T-cell reconstitution after alpha-beta-depleted transplantation in children. Construction of the TCRbeta library involved unique molecular identifiers. TCRdb re-called the PCR reads through MiXCR, storing one row per CDR3 protein. The table includes over 400,000 distinct CDR3 sequences, under 15% detected once. The sample consisted of PBMCs from the stem cell graft donor, taken from the stem cell graft. These TCRs come from a human donor who donated a stem cell graft to a child with combined immunodeficiency.

V is TRBV15 and J is TRBJ1-4; 7 positions match TRBD1. This CDR3 has 14 residues. V was clipped by 3 bases and J by 8 bases; unmatched bases: 6. Germline V lookup: CDR1 LNHNV, CDR2 YYDKDF (reference sequence). The CDR3 is CATSSYRGREKLFF. The CDR3 bases are TGTGCCACCAGCAGCTACAGGGGTCGAGAAAAACTGTTTTTT.

This clonotype turned up a few times. The chain links TRBV29-1 to TRBJ1-1; D unresolved. Trimming took off 7 bases at V and 1 base at J, with 10 bases between the two ends. Germline CDR1 and CDR2: SQVTM and ANQGSEA. This CDR3 has 12 amino acids. The CDR3 DNA sequence: TGCAGCGATTGGACGGGGAACACTGAAGCTTTCTTT. It specifies CSDWTGNTEAFF.

V and J are TRBV15 and TRBJ1-1; a possible D gene is TRBD1 (5 bases). This CDR3 has 16 amino acids. The ends were cut back, 4 bases at V and 0 bases at J, with 15 bases in the middle. CDR1 is LNHNV and CDR2 is YYDKDF in the germline V gene (reference sequence). The CDR3 region is CATSKIRWGLNTEAFF. CDR3 in DNA: TGTGCCACCAGCAAAATCCGTTGGGGCTTGAACACTGAAGCTTTCTTT.

This clonotype was detected ten times or more. The chain couples TRBV28 to TRBJ2-7; 9 nucleotides align to TRBD1. V dropped 4 bases and J dropped 2; count of bases not matched to a gene: 9. Germline CDR1 MDHEN, CDR2 SYDVKM. The CDR3 loop spans 16 amino acids. For the CDR3, the DNA is TGTGCCAGCAGTTCCCTCATCCGACAGGGGGCCTACGAGCAGTACTTC. It specifies CASSSLIRQGAYEQYF. Using reference TRBV28 and TRBJ2-7 for the parts outside the CDR3, the full variable domain is DVKVTQSSRYLVKRTGEKVFLECVQDMDHENMFWYRQDPGLGLRLIYFSYDVKMKEKGDIPEGYSVSREKKERFSLILESASTNQTSMYLCASSSLIRQGAYEQYFGPGTRLTVT.

This clonotype appeared a few times. The chain joins TRBV5-1 to TRBJ2-1; 7 nucleotides align to TRBD2. The CDR3 contains 15 residues. Trimming removed 4 bases from V and 7 bases from J; junction bases left unmatched: 11. Germline CDR1 reads SGHRS; CDR2 reads YFSETQ. The CDR3 here is CASSLPPDSGNEQFF. The CDR3 DNA reads TGCGCCAGCAGCCTTCCGCCTGATAGCGGGAATGAGCAGTTCTTC.

This chain's CDR3 is CASSPRDFSNYGYTF. The DNA for the CDR3 is TGTGCCAGCTCACCACGGGACTTCTCTAACTATGGCTACACCTTC. This chain joins TRBV18 and TRBJ1-2; possibly TRBD1 for D (5 bases). Trimming left V 1 base short and J 0 bases short, with 9 bases between. The germline CDR1 and CDR2 sequences are KGHSH and LQKENI. The CDR3 has 15 residues.

This clonotype was observed at least ten times. One junction end disagrees with the germline gene, perhaps due to a read error. The chain employs TRBV5-1 and TRBJ1-5; D possibly corresponds to TRBD1 (6 bases). The CDR3 covers 14 residues. Germline V gene lookup returns CDR1 SGHRS and CDR2 YFSETQ. CDR3 amino acids: CASSLGGGNQPQHF. The CDR3, as DNA: TGTGCCAGCAGTTTAGGGGGGGGCAATCAGCCCCAGCATTTT.

The rearrangement links TRBV6-4 to TRBJ2-2, with unresolved D. The germline CDR1 and CDR2 sequences are MRHNA and SNTAGT. The V end was cut by 4 bases, the J end by 4 bases, with 10 bases between. CDR3 length: 14 residues. CDR3 residues: CASSADPATGELFF. The CDR3 DNA is TGTGCCAGCAGTGCCGACCCGGCCACCGGGGAGCTGTTTTTT.

This clonotype came up a few times. The chain has TRBV11-3 and TRBJ2-6, with D possibly TRBD2 on 6 matching bases. There are 16 residues in the CDR3. The V and J ends lost 8 bases and 0 bases respectively, with 14 bases between them. Germline CDR1 and CDR2: SGHNT and YENEEA. Here the CDR3 reads CASSGLSSSGANVLTF. The DNA of the CDR3 is TGTGCCAGCTCGGGACTTTCGAGCTCTGGGGCCAACGTCCTGACTTTC.

The rearrangement uses TRBV20-1 and TRBJ1-4; D is ambiguous. The CDR3 extends over 15 amino acids. Trimming removed 3 bases at V and 0 bases at J, with 11 bases between. Germline V gene lookup returns CDR1 DFQATT and CDR2 SNEGSKA (reference sequence). The CDR3 region is CSASLPAATNEKLFF. CDR3 sequence (DNA): TGCAGTGCTAGTTTGCCCGCAGCAACTAATGAAAAACTGTTTTTT.

V usage is TRBV5-5 and J usage is TRBJ2-3; 7 bases align to TRBD2. Per the germline V gene, CDR1 is SGHKS and CDR2 is YYEKEE (reference sequence). V lost 0 bases and J lost 6; bases outside the gene matches: 10. The length of the CDR3 is 16 residues. The DNA for the CDR3 is TGTGCCAGCAGCTTGGGCGGGAGTTTATATGCGGATACGCAGTATTTT. Its translation: CASSLGGSLYADTQYF.

This clonotype has ten or more counts. The chain recombines TRBV7-2 with TRBJ2-7, with D maybe TRBD1 (6 bases). Looked up from germline, CDR1 is SGHTA and CDR2 is FQGNSA. The ends were cut back, 6 bases at V and 3 bases at J, with 12 bases in the middle. The CDR3 has 13 amino acids. CDR3 sequence reads: CASSPTGGYEQYF. The DNA of the CDR3 is TGTGCCAGCAGTCCGACAGGAGGCTACGAGCAGTACTTC.

This chain links TRBV29-1 with TRBJ2-7; D remains unclear. The germline CDR1 and CDR2 sequences are SQVTM and ANQGSEA. The CDR3 runs 14 residues. Trimming took 3 bases from V and 0 from J, leaving 12 bases between them. The CDR3 loop reads CSVEGSPFSYEQYF. In nucleotides, the CDR3 is TGCAGCGTTGAGGGGTCCCCTTTCTCCTACGAGCAGTACTTC.

The rearrangement uses TRBV12-3 or TRBV12-4 and TRBJ1-3; D ambiguous. CDR3 length: 15 amino acids. Deletions cut 3 bases from V and 3 bases from J, with 12 bases between. The chain's CDR3 is CASSFDGPFGNTIYF. The CDR3 nucleotides are TGTGCCAGCAGTTTTGACGGTCCCTTTGGAAACACCATATATTTT.

This chain links TRBV9 with TRBJ2-2; 7 positions match TRBD2. CDR3 length equals 16 residues. Trimming at V came to 5 bases and at J to 5 bases, leaving 12 bases not matched to a gene. Germline assignment: CDR1 SGDLS and CDR2 YYNGEE. The chain's CDR3 is CASSSEWRGNTGELFF. The CDR3 region has the DNA TGTGCCAGCAGTAGCGAGTGGCGGGGGAATACCGGGGAGCTGTTTTTT.

The V gene is TRBV28, the J gene TRBJ2-3; possibly TRBD2 for D (5 bases). Germline CDR1 MDHEN, CDR2 SYDVKM. The CDR3 is made up of 15 amino acids. The V end lost 6 bases, the J end lost 5 bases, and 18 bases lay between the germline ends. The CDR3 spells CASSPGVKEGDTQYF. CDR3 bases: TGTGCCAGCAGCCCCGGGGTGAAAGAGGGAGATACGCAGTATTTT. Full variable domain (outside the CDR3, taken from reference TRBV28 and TRBJ2-3): DVKVTQSSRYLVKRTGEKVFLECVQDMDHENMFWYRQDPGLGLRLIYFSYDVKMKEKGDIPEGYSVSREKKERFSLILESASTNQTSMYLCASSPGVKEGDTQYFGPGTRLTVL.

In this sample, this clonotype turned up many times. This sequence joins TRBV29-1 and TRBJ2-7; D is perhaps TRBD1 (6 bases). Trimming left V 7 bases short and J 3 bases short, with 19 bases between. Germline CDR1 reads SQVTM; CDR2 reads ANQGSEA. CDR3 length: 14 residues. The CDR3 protein is CSATGGHLGYEQYF. The CDR3 region has the DNA TGCAGCGCCACTGGGGGACACCTAGGCTACGAGCAGTACTTC.